These 10 T cell receptor beta chains were sequenced from one sample in a study of beta chain features in type 1 diabetes. The study's findings and limits: The study found moderately but significantly shorter TCRB CDR3s in all four CD4+ subsets of Type 1 diabetes patients.

For these receptors, no antigen is known. Expressed TCRB transcripts were sequenced, since all the RNA that had been isolated was reverse transcribed. Only in-frame clones appear in the TCRdb table, and some are missing; sequencing was by immunoSEQ multiplex PCR. This table has hundreds of thousands of clones, about 14% appearing once. Specimen: naive CD4+ T cells from blood. The receptors derive from a man between 18 and 35 years old with type 1 diabetes.

The chain is built from TRBV5-1 and TRBJ2-5; tentative D call: TRBD2 (6 bases). CDR1 and CDR2 (germline): SGHRS, YFSETQ. Trimming stripped 3 bases from V and 4 bases from J, with 22 bases between. The CDR3 has 17 residues. CDR3: CASSSPGGNTKGETQYF. The CDR3 DNA reads as TGCGCCAGCAGCTCCCCTGGGGGGAACACTAAGGGAGAGACCCAGTACTTC.

This clone was seen many times. The chain employs TRBV7-2 and TRBJ1-5, with D perhaps matching TRBD1 (6 bases). The V end was cut by 2 bases, the J end by 3 bases, with 11 bases between. The CDR3 has 15 residues. CDR1 and CDR2 from the germline V gene are SGHTA and FQGNSA. The CDR3 sequence is CASSLTGAPNQPQHF. CDR3 nucleotide sequence: TGTGCCAGCAGCTTAACGGGGGCGCCCAATCAGCCCCAGCATTTT. Full variable domain (missing parts from reference TRBV7-2 and TRBJ1-5): GAGVSQSPSNKVTEKGKDVELRCDPISGHTALYWYRQSLGQGLEFLIYFQGNSAPDKSGLPSDRFSAERTGGSVSTLTIQRTQQEDSAVYLCASSLTGAPNQPQHFGDGTRLSIL.

This clone appeared a few times. In nucleotides, the CDR3 is TGTGCCAGCAGCTTGACAGGGTCCGAGGAAAAACTGTTTTTT. This sequence encodes CASSLTGSEEKLFF. The chain joins TRBV7-9 to TRBJ1-4; 7 nucleotides line up with TRBD1. With V trimmed by 3 bases and J by 8 bases, 6 bases remained unmatched. CDR1 is SEHNR, CDR2 FQNEAQ, per germline (reference sequence). The CDR3 loop spans 14 amino acids.

V and J are TRBV30 and TRBJ1-5, with 8 positions matching TRBD1. The junction had 4 bases not matched to a gene; V was cut back by 0 bases and J by 6 bases. In germline, CDR1 is GTSNPN, CDR2 SVGIG (reference sequence). The CDR3 loop spans 14 amino acids. CDR3 in amino acids: CAWSVSGGSQPQHF. The CDR3 DNA reads TGTGCCTGGAGTGTTTCAGGGGGCAGTCAGCCCCAGCATTTT.

The chain is built from TRBV10-3 and TRBJ1-5, with 8 bases identical to TRBD1. The CDR3 contains 15 residues. V gave up 0 bases and J gave up 4 bases; unmatched junction bases: 2. Germline V gives CDR1 ENHRY, CDR2 SYGVKD. The CDR3 DNA reads as TGTGCCATCAGTGAGTCGAGGACAGGGAATCAGCCCCAGCATTTT. Residues: CAISESRTGNQPQHF.

This clone appeared a few times. V usage is TRBV7-2 and J usage is TRBJ2-7; D is uncertain. Germline lookup yields CDR1 SGHTA and CDR2 FQGNSA. V dropped 3 bases and J dropped 1 base, with 13 bases sitting between them. The CDR3 runs 15 residues. The CDR3 DNA follows: TGTGCCAGCAGCTTTGCTTGGGATATTTCCTACGAGCAGTACTTC. Protein: CASSFAWDISYEQYF.

The chain combines TRBV25-1 with TRBJ1-2; D remains unclear. With 6 bases removed from V and 2 bases from J, the gap between germline ends came to 7 bases. This CDR3 spans 12 amino acids. Germline CDR1 and CDR2: MGHDK and SYGVNS. The DNA for the CDR3 is TGTGCCAGCAGACATCGCAACTATGGCTACACCTTC. It encodes CASRHRNYGYTF.

The chain couples TRBV27 to TRBJ1-2; 8 bases are shared with TRBD1. Germline values: CDR1 MNHEY, CDR2 SMNVEV (reference sequence). The trim removed 1 base at V and 4 bases at J, leaving 8 bases unmatched. CDR3 length: 16 amino acids. CDR3 protein: CASSLLGGTGIYGYTF. The CDR3 bases are TGTGCCAGCAGTTTATTAGGTGGGACAGGCATCTATGGCTACACCTTC.

The J gene is TRBJ2-7, the V gene TRBV5-1, with TRBD2 matching over 7 bases. V shed 0 bases, J shed 4 bases, and the junction held 4 bases outside the gene matches. This CDR3 has 14 residues. Germline values: CDR1 SGHRS, CDR2 YFSETQ. The CDR3 bases are TGCGCCAGCAGCTTGGGAGAGGGAGGGTACGAGCAGTACTTC. It is translated as CASSLGEGGYEQYF.

The J gene is TRBJ2-7, the V gene TRBV28, with 7 positions matching TRBD2. After removal of 3 bases from V and 3 bases from J, the junction contained 8 bases not matched to a gene. The CDR3 has 15 residues. The V gene's germline CDR1 is MDHEN and CDR2 SYDVKM. CDR3 amino acids: CASSFSTSEGYEQYF. The CDR3 DNA reads TGTGCCAGCAGTTTCTCTACTAGCGAGGGCTACGAGCAGTACTTC. The full variable domain, with the rest looked up from reference TRBV28 and TRBJ2-7, is DVKVTQSSRYLVKRTGEKVFLECVQDMDHENMFWYRQDPGLGLRLIYFSYDVKMKEKGDIPEGYSVSREKKERFSLILESASTNQTSMYLCASSFSTSEGYEQYFGPGTRLTVT.